The present entry profiles one TCR beta chain with its context. What this receptor recognizes is not known. Nothing much larger sits one base from this clone, and base qualities are not available. V and J are truncated by 2 bases and 6 bases respectively, leaving an intervening sequence of 10 bases. The CDR3 covers 13 residues, taking in both the cysteine and the phenylalanine. Just CDR3 DNA is preserved here, 39 bases in frame from base 1. According to the germline V gene, CDR1 reads MDHEN and CDR2 reads SYDVKM. Using the deep immunoSEQ assay, TCR CDR3 regions were amplified from genomic DNA by multiplex PCR. Extracted genomic DNA from each cell subset was distributed evenly across all wells of several immunoSEQ 96-well plates, and each plate was treated as a replicate. Each replicate PCR for sorted subsets received around 0.2 ug genomic DNA, equal to roughly 29,000 T cell genomes. Purified libraries were measured with a Qubit 3.0 fluorometer, size-checked on a Bioanalyzer 2100, and measured again with the KAPA Library Quantification kit. A separate single-read 150-cycle Illumina NextSeq 550 flow cell was used to sequence each immunoSEQ 96-well plate. Concerning the study's data processing: The immunoSEQ output contained only junctional sequences without quality scores, so filtering could not match that applied to full-length reads. Sequences were annotated with PyIR, a Python wrapper for IgBLAST v1.9, and V/J genes and CDR3 were assigned using IMGT germline references. Any read was removed if the V/J assignment was weak (E-value above 1e-6), the CDR3 was missing, or the read contained stop codons, out-of-frame junctions, or ambiguous translated residues. V3J clonotypes were defined as sequences sharing an identical inferred V gene, J gene, and CDR3 amino acid sequence. To compute the percentage overlap between repertoires, the number of shared unique clonotypes was divided by the size of the smaller repertoire. Repertoire richness was assessed with RTK rarefaction, the Chao1 estimator, and Recon v2.1 estimates of unobserved clonotypes. OLGA was used to compute generation probabilities for all TCRbeta clonotypes that the gDNA method yielded from four donors. In its TCRdb copy, this immuneACCESS table keeps in-frame sequences only and misses some clones. Where compared with another copy, unresolved V genes explain less than half of these, and the others have no known cause. Clone size and V and J calls were adopted from that table, with D and trimming inferred from the DNA. The sample yields about 980,000 clones; more than 75% were counted once. Approximately 1.5% of the sample goes to the ten largest clones.

The data were obtained in a study of shared clonotypes between healthy human individuals (TCRdb year 2020). In the study overall: Three men and a couple of women, aged 18 to 49 years, made up the cohort. For each donor, CD4 naive and CD4 memory were each run on three plates, CD8 naive on two plates, and CD8 memory on one plate. The study deeply sequenced blood TCR repertoires of about five healthy adults to estimate repertoire size and the extent of clonotype sharing between individuals. Libraries were prepared and TCR repertoires were sequenced by different laboratories using diverse techniques, in order to increase sequencing depth and limit assay-specific biases. Leukapheresis yielded between about 0.9 and 8.9 billion PBMCs per donor.

Study-level results and caveats: Based on pairwise subsampling, the degree of clonotype sharing among donors was expected to be affected by sequencing depth. Compared with non-shared clonotypes, clonotypes shared by all four sorted-subset donors had higher generation probabilities. Sharing across a handful of donors was observed for about 5% of naive CD4, less than 4% of naive CD8, about 2.3% of memory CD4, and about 0.38% of memory CD8 clonotypes. Rarefaction of sorted-subset datasets indicated incomplete sequencing despite the large sequencing depth. Because the study included a small number of donors, the genetic and exposure-history diversity represented was limited. Estimated clonotype richness was generally larger for naive than for memory subsets. Sampling was restricted to blood, and TCR repertoires in tissues likely differ from the TCR repertoires found in blood.

The donors were healthy, HIV-negative adults who had no recently reported acute infections or vaccinations. Only Caucasian adults living in Nashville, Tennessee, USA were represented among the donors. CD4+ T cells were enriched through magnetic negative selection, after which naive cells were positively selected on CD45RA and the remaining negative fraction served as the memory subset. Blood was obtained by leukapheresis, after which PBMCs were separated by Ficoll-Histopaque density gradient centrifugation and cryopreserved in liquid nitrogen vapor phase. Analytical flow cytometry was used to check the purity and quantity of every magnetically sorted T cell population. Genomic DNA was isolated from every sorted fraction and measured by UV absorbance on a Nanodrop 2000c.

The source is a man aged 18 to 30 in good health. Sequenced sample: memory CD4+ T cells sorted from blood. This sample's cell subset or site label indicates: CD45RA-negative fraction. Recombination connected TRBV28 to TRBJ1-1; the D segment cannot be called with confidence. CDR3 loop: CASSLVYGAEAFF. Read as DNA, the sequence is TGTGCCAGCAGTTTAGTATATGGGGCTGAAGCTTTCTTT.